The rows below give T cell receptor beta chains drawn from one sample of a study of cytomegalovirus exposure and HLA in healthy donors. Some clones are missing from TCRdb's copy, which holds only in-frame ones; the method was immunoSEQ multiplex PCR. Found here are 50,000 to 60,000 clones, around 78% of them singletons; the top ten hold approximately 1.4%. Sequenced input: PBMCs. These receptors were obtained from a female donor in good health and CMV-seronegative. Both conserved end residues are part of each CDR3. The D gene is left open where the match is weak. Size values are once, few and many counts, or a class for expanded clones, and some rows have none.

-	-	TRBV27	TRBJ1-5	TGTGCCAGCCAACCGGGCCACAGGGTGGGTCAGCCCCAGCATTTT	CASQPGHRVGQPQHF
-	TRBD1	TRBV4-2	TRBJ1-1	TGTGCCAGCAGCCAGACGACAGGGCGGACTGAAGCTTTCTTT	CASSQTTGRTEAFF
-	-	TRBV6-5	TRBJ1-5	TGTGCCAGCAGTTTAAGGGCCAGGGGAAACAATCAGCCCCAGCATTTT	CASSLRARGNNQPQHF
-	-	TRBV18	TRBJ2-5	TGTGCCAGCTCACCCCTTTTGGCGGGGGCCGGGGAGACCCAGTACTTC	CASSPLLAGAGETQYF
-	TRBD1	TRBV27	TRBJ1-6	TGTGCCAGCAGTTTCGGACAGGTTTATAATTCACCCCTCCACTTT	CASSFGQVYNSPLHF
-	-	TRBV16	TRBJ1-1	TGTGCCAGCAGCCAACGTCCCTTGAACACTGAAGCTTTCTTT	CASSQRPLNTEAFF
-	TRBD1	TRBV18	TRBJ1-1	TGTGCCAGCTCACCGAAGGGGGCCAACACTGAAGCTTTCTTT	CASSPKGANTEAFF
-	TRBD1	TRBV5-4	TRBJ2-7	TGTGCCAGCAGCACAGGGGTGGGTATCGAGCAGTACTTC	CASSTGVGIEQYF
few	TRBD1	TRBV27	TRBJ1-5	TGTGCCAGCAGGAGACGAACAGGGGGCAGTAACAACCTGCCCCAGCATTTT	CASRRRTGGSNNLPQHF
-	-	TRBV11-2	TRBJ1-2	TGTGCCAGCAGCTCAGGGGCCATCTATGGCTACACCTTC	CASSSGAIYGYTF
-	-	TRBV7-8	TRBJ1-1	TGTGCCAGCAGCTCGTATTCCCGAGGGAACACTGAAGCTTTCTTT	CASSSYSRGNTEAFF
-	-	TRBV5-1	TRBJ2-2	TGCGCCAGCAGCTTTTGGGCGGAGGCCGGGGAGCTGTTTTTT	CASSFWAEAGELFF
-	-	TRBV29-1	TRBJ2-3	TGCAGCGTTGAAAAGGGGTTCACAGATACGCAGTATTTT	CSVEKGFTDTQYF
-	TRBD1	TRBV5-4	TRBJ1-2	TGTGCCAGCAGCTTGGTAGGGACAGGGGGCTACTATGGCTACACCTTC	CASSLVGTGGYYGYTF
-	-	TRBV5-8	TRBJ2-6	TGTGCCAGCTACCCCCGGTCTGGGGCCAACGTCCTGACTTTC	CASYPRSGANVLTF
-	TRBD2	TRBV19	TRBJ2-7	TGTGCCAGTAGTATAAAGAACGGGGGGTCCTACGAGCAGTACTTC	CASSIKNGGSYEQYF
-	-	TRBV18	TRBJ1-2	TGTGCCAGCTCACCTGGCGGTGAACTGCTGTATGGCTACACCTTC	CASSPGGELLYGYTF
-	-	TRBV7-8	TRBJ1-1	TGTGCCAGCAGCTTATCCAAAACAGGGTACGATCAGAACACTGAAGCTTTCTTT	CASSLSKTGYDQNTEAFF
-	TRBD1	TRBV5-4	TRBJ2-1	TGTGCCAGCAGCTTGCGACAGGGTGGGGGAGAGCAGTTCTTC	CASSLRQGGGEQFF
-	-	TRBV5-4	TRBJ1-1	TGTGCCAGCAGCACGGGTGGACAAGGGCCTGAAGCTTTCTTT	CASSTGGQGPEAFF
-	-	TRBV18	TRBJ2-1	TGTGCCAGCTCAGTGAGTAACTCCTACAATGAGCAGTTCTTC	CASSVSNSYNEQFF
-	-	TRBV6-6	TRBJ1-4	TGTGCCAGCAGTTACACGGGGGAAAAACTGTTTTTT	CASSYTGEKLFF
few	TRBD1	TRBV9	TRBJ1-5	TGTGCCAGCAGCACAAAAAAGGACAGGAGAAGCAATCAGCCCCAGCATTTT	CASSTKKDRRSNQPQHF
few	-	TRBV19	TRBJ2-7	TGTGCCAGTAGAAATCCAGACAACTACGAGCAGTACTTC	CASRNPDNYEQYF
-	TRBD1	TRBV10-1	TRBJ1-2	TGCGCCAGCAGTGAGAATAGGACAGGGAACTATGGCTACACCTTC	CASSENRTGNYGYTF
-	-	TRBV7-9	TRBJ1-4	TGTGCCAGCAGCTTAGTGGAGGGACGTTTTGAAAAACTGTTTTTT	CASSLVEGRFEKLFF
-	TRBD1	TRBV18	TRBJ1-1	TGTGCCAGCTCACAAAACGAATGGGGACAGATGAACACTGAAGCTTTCTTT	CASSQNEWGQMNTEAFF
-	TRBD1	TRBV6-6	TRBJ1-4	TGTGCCAGCAGTTACAGAACAGGGGGTGAAAAACTGTTTTTT	CASSYRTGGEKLFF
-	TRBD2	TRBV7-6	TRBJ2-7	TGTGCCAGCAGCCCGGGAGGTGGGGACCGCGAGCAGTACTTC	CASSPGGGDREQYF
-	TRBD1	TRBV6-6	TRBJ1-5	TGTGCCAGCATAATTTCGGGACAGAACAATCAGCCCCAGCATTTT	CASIISGQNNQPQHF
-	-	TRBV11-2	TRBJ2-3	TGTGCCAGCAGCCGCCCGGGGATAGCAGATACGCAGTATTTT	CASSRPGIADTQYF
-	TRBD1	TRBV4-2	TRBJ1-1	TGTGCCAGCAGCCAAACGACAGGGGGCATGAACACTGAAGCTTTCTTT	CASSQTTGGMNTEAFF
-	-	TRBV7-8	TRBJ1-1	TGTGCCAGCAAGGAACTGGACAGCCCTGAAGCTTTCTTT	CASKELDSPEAFF
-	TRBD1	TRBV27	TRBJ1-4	TGTGCCAGCAGTTTATACCCCCCCGGTACAGGGGGTGAAAAACTGTTTTTT	CASSLYPPGTGGEKLFF
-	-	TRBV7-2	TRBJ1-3	TGTGCCAGCAGCCGCCCTCTGAGCTCTGGAAACACCATATATTTT	CASSRPLSSGNTIYF
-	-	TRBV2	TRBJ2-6	TGTGCCAGCTCCGACAGCAACTCTGGGGCCAACGTCCTGACTTTC	CASSDSNSGANVLTF
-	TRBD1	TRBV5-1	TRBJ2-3	TGCGCCAGCAGCCGGGACAGGGGCACAGATACGCAGTATTTT	CASSRDRGTDTQYF
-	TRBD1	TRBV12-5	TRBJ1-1	TGTGCTAGCGGTTTGGGACAGATGAACACTGAAGCTTTCTTT	CASGLGQMNTEAFF
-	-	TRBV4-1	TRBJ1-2	TGCGCCAGCAGCCAAGATTTGGGGGCCAACTATGGCTACACCTTC	CASSQDLGANYGYTF
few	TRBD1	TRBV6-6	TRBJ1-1	TGTGCCAGCACCCTGTGGGGAACAGGGGCGGCTGAAGCTTTCTTT	CASTLWGTGAAEAFF
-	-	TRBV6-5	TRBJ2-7	TGTGCCAGCAGTTACGCCGGAGCTTGGGAGCAGTACTTC	CASSYAGAWEQYF
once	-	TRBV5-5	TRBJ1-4	TGTGCCAGCAGCTCCCTGACAGGTTCTAATGAAAAACTGTTTTTT	CASSSLTGSNEKLFF
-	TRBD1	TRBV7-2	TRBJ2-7	TGTGCCAGCAGCTTATTCCCAGGGACAGTCTACGAGCAGTACTTC	CASSLFPGTVYEQYF
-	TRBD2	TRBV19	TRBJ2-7	TGTGCCAGTAGTATAGGACTAGCGGGGTCCTACGAGCAGTACTTC	CASSIGLAGSYEQYF
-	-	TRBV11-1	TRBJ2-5	TGTGCCAGCAGTAATATACGTCCGGCGGGAAAAGAGACCCAGTACTTC	CASSNIRPAGKETQYF
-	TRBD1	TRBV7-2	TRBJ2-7	TGTGCCAGCAGCCAACAGGGGGCCAACTCCTACGAGCAGTACTTC	CASSQQGANSYEQYF
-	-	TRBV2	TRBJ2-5	TGTGCCAGCATGGGGGGGCGGGAGACCCAGTACTTC	CASMGGRETQYF
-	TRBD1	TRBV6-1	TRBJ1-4	TGTGCCAGCAGAATGACAGGGGGGAGTGAAAAACTGTTTTTT	CASRMTGGSEKLFF
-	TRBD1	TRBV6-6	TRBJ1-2	TGTGCCAGCAGTCCCGGGACAGCTAACTATGGCTACACCTTC	CASSPGTANYGYTF
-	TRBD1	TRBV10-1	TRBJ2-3	TGCGCCAGCAGTCCTCCGGGACAGCCCAGAGATACGCAGTATTTT	CASSPPGQPRDTQYF
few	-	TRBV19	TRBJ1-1	TGTGCCACGCGGTCGGGGGGCGGCACTGAAGCTTTCTTT	CATRSGGGTEAFF